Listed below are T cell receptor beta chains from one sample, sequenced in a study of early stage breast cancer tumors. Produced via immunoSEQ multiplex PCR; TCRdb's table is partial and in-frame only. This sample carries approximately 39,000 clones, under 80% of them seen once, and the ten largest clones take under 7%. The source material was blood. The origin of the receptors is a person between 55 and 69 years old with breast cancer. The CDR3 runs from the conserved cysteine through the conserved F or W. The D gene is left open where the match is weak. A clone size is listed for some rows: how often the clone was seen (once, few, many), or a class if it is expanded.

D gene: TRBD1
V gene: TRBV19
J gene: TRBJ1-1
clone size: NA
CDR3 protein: CASSPLDRAAEAFF
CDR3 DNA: TGTGCCAGTAGCCCGCTAGACAGGGCCGCAGAAGCTTTCTTT

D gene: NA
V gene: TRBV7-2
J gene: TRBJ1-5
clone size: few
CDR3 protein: CASSPRGRNNQPQHF
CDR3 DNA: TGTGCCAGCAGCCCACGGGGCAGAAACAATCAGCCCCAGCATTTT

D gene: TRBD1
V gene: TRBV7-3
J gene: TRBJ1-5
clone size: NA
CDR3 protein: CASSRDSSNQPQHF
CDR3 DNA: TGTGCCAGCAGCCGGGACAGTAGCAATCAGCCCCAGCATTTT

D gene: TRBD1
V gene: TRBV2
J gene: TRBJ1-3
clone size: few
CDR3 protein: CASSDLTGRGNTIYF
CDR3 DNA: TGTGCCAGCAGTGATCTGACAGGGAGAGGAAACACCATATATTTT

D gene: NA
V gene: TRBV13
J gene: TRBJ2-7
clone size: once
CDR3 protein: CASSTGLTYEQYF
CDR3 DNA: TGTGCCAGCAGCACCGGACTCACCTACGAGCAGTACTTC

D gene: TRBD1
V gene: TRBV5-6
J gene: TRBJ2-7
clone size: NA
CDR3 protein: CASSLVMGDRGYEQYF
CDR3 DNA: TGTGCCAGCAGCTTGGTAATGGGTGACAGGGGCTACGAGCAGTACTTC

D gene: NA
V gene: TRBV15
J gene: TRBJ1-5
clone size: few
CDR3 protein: CATSRAHQPQHF
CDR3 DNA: TGTGCCACCAGCCGGGCTCATCAGCCCCAGCATTTT

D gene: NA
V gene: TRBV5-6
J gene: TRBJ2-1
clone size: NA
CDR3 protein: CASTLAGGRYNEQFF
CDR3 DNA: TGTGCCAGCACCCTGGCTGGGGGCAGGTACAATGAGCAGTTCTTC

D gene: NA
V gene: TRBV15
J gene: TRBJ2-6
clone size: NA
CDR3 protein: CATRTVEGPSGANVLTF
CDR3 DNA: TGTGCCACCAGGACAGTGGAGGGGCCGTCTGGGGCCAACGTCCTGACTTTC

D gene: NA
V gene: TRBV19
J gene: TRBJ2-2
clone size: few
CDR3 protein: CASSIHKNTGELFF
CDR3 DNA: TGTGCCAGTAGTATACACAAGAACACCGGGGAGCTGTTTTTT

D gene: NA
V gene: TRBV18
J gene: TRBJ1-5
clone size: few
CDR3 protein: CASSPRQAGTHQPQHF
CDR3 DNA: TGTGCCAGCTCACCGAGACAGGCGGGGACGCATCAGCCCCAGCATTTT

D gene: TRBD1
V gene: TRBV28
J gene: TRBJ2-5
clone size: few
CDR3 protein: CASRQGQETQYF
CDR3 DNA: TGTGCCAGTAGACAGGGGCAAGAGACCCAGTACTTC

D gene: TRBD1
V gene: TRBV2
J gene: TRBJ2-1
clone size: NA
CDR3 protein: CASDLVLDRGSNEQFF
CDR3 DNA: TGTGCCAGCGATCTCGTTCTCGACAGGGGGTCAAATGAGCAGTTCTTC

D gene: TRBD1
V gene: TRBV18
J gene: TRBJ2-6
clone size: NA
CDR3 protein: CASSLSTGSGANVLTF
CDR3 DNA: TGTGCCAGCTCGCTTTCGACAGGGTCTGGGGCCAACGTCCTGACTTTC

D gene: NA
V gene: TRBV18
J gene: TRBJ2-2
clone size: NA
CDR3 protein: CASSPPSGELFF
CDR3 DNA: TGTGCCAGCTCACCACCTTCCGGGGAGCTGTTTTTT

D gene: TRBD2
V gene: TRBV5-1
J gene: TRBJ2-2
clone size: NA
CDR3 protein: CASSSKLGTMNTGELFF
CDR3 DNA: TGCGCCAGCAGCTCTAAATTAGGGACTATGAACACCGGGGAGCTGTTTTTT

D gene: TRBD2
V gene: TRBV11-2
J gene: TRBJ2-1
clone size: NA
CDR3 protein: CASAGAGVSYNEQFF
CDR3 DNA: TGTGCCAGCGCGGGAGCGGGAGTCTCCTACAATGAGCAGTTCTTC

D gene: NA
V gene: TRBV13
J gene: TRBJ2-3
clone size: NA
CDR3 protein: CASSPTRSDTQYF
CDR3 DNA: TGTGCCAGCAGCCCTACTAGGTCCGATACGCAGTATTTT

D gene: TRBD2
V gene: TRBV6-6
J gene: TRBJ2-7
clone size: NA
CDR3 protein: CASSPPLAGGKEQYF
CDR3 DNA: TGTGCCAGCAGCCCCCCACTAGCGGGAGGTAAGGAGCAGTACTTC

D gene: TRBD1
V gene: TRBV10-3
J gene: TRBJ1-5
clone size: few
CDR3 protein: CAISPDRGKQPQHF
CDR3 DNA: TGTGCCATCAGCCCTGACAGGGGGAAACAGCCCCAGCATTTT

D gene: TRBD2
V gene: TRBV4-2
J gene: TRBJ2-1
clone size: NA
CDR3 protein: CASSRLGGDEQFF
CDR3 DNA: TGTGCCAGCAGCCGCCTGGGGGGGGATGAGCAGTTCTTC

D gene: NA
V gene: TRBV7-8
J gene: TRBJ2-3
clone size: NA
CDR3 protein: CASSHRMWRDRQDTQYF
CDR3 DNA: TGTGCCAGCAGTCATAGGATGTGGCGGGACCGTCAGGATACGCAGTATTTT

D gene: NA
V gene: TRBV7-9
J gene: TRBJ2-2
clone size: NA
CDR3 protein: CASSYLVTGELFF
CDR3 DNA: TGTGCCAGCAGCTATCTAGTTACCGGGGAGCTGTTTTTT

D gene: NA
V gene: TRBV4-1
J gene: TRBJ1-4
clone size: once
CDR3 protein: CASSQDNRNQGKLFF
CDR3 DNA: TGCGCCAGCAGCCAAGATAATCGGAACCAGGGGAAACTGTTTTTT

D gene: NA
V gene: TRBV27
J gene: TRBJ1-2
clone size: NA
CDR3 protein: CASSWGAEAYGYTF
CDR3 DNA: TGTGCCAGCAGTTGGGGGGCGGAGGCCTATGGCTACACCTTC

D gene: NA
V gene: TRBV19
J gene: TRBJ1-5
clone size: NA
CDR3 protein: CASSRWGSNQPQHF
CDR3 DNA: TGTGCCAGTTCAAGATGGGGTAGCAATCAGCCCCAGCATTTT

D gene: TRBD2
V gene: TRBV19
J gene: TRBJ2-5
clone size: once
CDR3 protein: CASSIGTSGVQETQYF
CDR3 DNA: TGTGCCAGTAGTATTGGGACTAGCGGGGTCCAAGAGACCCAGTACTTC

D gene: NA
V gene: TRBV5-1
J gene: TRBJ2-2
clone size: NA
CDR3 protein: CASSVIRGGELFF
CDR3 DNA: TGCGCCAGCAGCGTGATTCGGGGCGGGGAGCTGTTTTTT

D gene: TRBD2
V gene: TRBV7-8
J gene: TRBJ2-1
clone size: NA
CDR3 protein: CASSLGRTSPREQFF
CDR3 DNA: TGTGCCAGCAGCTTAGGGAGGACTAGCCCCCGGGAGCAGTTCTTC

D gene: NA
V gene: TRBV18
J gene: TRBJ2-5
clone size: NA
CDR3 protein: CASAGLGETQYF
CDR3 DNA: TGTGCCAGCGCCGGCCTAGGCGAGACCCAGTACTTC

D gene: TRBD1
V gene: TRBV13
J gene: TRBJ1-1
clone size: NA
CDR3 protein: CASSLGSRGETEAFF
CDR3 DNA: TGTGCCAGCAGCTTAGGTAGCAGGGGGGAGACTGAAGCTTTCTTT

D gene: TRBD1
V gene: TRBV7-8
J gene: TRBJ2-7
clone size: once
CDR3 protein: CASSPRTGRPYF
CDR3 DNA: TGTGCCAGCAGCCCAAGGACAGGGAGGCCGTACTTC

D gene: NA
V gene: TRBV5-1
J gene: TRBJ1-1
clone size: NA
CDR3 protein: CASSLGWANTEAFF
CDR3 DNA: TGCGCCAGCAGCTTGGGGTGGGCGAACACTGAAGCTTTCTTT

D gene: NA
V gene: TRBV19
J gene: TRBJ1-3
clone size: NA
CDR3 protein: CASSVNIREGNTIYF
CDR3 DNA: TGTGCCAGTAGTGTAAATATCCGAGAAGGAAACACCATATATTTT

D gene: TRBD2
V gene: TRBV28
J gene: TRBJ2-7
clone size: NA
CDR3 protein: CASSSQRDMYF
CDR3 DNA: TGTGCCAGCAGCTCCCAGCGGGATATGTACTTC

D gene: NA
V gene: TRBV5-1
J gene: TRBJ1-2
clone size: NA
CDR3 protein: CASSTSGGYGYTF
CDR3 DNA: TGCGCCAGCAGCACATCCGGGGGCTATGGCTACACCTTC

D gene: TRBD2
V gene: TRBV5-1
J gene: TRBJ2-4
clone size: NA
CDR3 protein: CASGEVSGQNIQYF
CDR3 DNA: TGCGCCAGCGGGGAGGTTAGCGGGCAAAACATTCAGTACTTC